The sequence of this T cell receptor (beta chain) was determined in a study of blood T cell repertoires in COVID-19 (dated by TCRdb to the early 2020s). Turning to the overall study: The collaborator samples originated in the United States, Italy and Spain and spanned the acute and convalescent phases of COVID-19. The material from the prospective study consisted of cDNA or gDNA derived from T cells, B-cell-depleted T cells, or PBMCs. The dataset comprised deeply sampled blood TCRbeta repertoires from subjects exposed to, actively infected with, or recovered from COVID-19. The repertoires were made available in a free public database intended to serve as a resource for research on the immune response to SARS-CoV-2. The samples were drawn from two sources: the first 160 participants of the ongoing ImmuneRACE study, and fewer than 1,500 subjects contributed by 6 global collaborators. The sample metadata nearly always contained a de-identified subject ID, COVID-19 status, age in years and sex. Where available, HLA class I and class II types were taken from metadata supplied by the sample provider and were not determined by assay-based typing. Study-wide conclusions, independent of this receptor: The amount of clinical and demographic metadata varied by source and participant and was provided uncurated.

The immunoSEQ Assay, a bias-controlled multiplex PCR, was used to amplify TCRbeta CDR3 regions from genomic DNA. Per the authors' processing: Nucleated cell counts per sample were estimated from amplification of reference gene primers within the assay. To quantify the absolute abundance of each unique TCRbeta CDR3 rearrangement, sequence reads were collapsed and filtered. For each sample, productive Simpson clonality was calculated as the square root of Simpson's diversity index over productive rearrangements. As stored in TCRdb, this immuneACCESS dataset retains in-frame rearrangements with V and J assigned. A fraction of the clones does not appear; measured against another copy, unresolved V genes explain less than half of the discrepancy, and the remainder lacks a known reason. V and J calls and clone size are copied from that table; D and trimming were computed from the DNA. Within this sample are 150,000 to 200,000 clones, with 80% to 85% of them counted one time only. Around 2.4% of the sample is held by the ten biggest clonotypes.

This clone was detected once. Its antigen target is currently unknown. No base quality values were provided; no much bigger clone lies one nucleotide off. Whole blood was collected in K2EDTA tubes by collaborating institutions according to the institutions' own protocols. For TCRbeta analysis, collaborator samples were shipped as frozen whole blood, as isolated PBMCs, or as DNA extracted from either sample type. Input material: peripheral blood. The receptor was isolated from a human donor with acute or convalescent COVID-19. The donor label of this sample is uncertain.

The DNA sequence is as follows: TGCGCCAGCAGGTCTACAGGGGCGGGGGAGACCCAGTACTTC. This yields the protein CASRSTGAGETQYF. The rearrangement combines TRBV5-1 with TRBJ2-5, and perhaps TRBD1 as D gene, on 7 matching bases. For CDR1 and CDR2, the germline V gene lists SGHRS and YFSETQ. The CDR3 measures 14 amino acids from cysteine to phenylalanine. The sequence is cut down to CDR3 DNA, 42 bases in frame from base 1. Trimming costs V 5 bases and J 5 bases, and their ends lie 16 bases apart.